This TCR beta chain was documented in a study of human T cells and chemical hapten exposure. At the level of the study: Alopecia areata, totalis and universalis patients, mostly female, were included. Study conclusions and caveats: Clustering by CDR3 similarity yielded significantly more large clusters from expanded TCRs than controls.

The germline V gene encodes CDR1 MDHEN and CDR2 SYDVKM. The V and J ends lost 5 bases and 4 bases, in that order; junction bases with no gene match: 7. This CDR3 contains 15 residues. This clonotype was seen a handful of times. Its antigen remains unknown. Authors' analysis steps: Samples had a median of 95,638 TCRs, ranging roughly 23,224 to 750,000. TCRdb reprocessed the RACE reads with MiXCR, giving one entry per CDR3 protein. The V and J calls follow TCRdb's processing rather than the paper's. The table includes approximately 400,000 distinct CDR3 sequences, 4.8% detected once. The time point denotes: patch test 1, 2 weeks after DPC sensitization. Treatment denoted: therapeutic diphenylcyclopropenone sensitization with weekly scalp DPC. The study extracted total RNA from unfractionated whole blood.

The TCR was taken from a woman in her 50s with alopecia areata. Some clones in this sample may be carry-over from other donors' samples. The chain combines TRBV28 with TRBJ2-7, with TRBD2 identical over 11 bases. Sequenced material: whole blood, taken in connection with sensitization to the hapten diphenylcyclopropenone (DPC). The CDR3 DNA reads as TGTGCCAGCAGTCCCGGACTAGCGGGTAGATACGAGCAGTACTTC. As protein: CASSPGLAGRYEQYF.